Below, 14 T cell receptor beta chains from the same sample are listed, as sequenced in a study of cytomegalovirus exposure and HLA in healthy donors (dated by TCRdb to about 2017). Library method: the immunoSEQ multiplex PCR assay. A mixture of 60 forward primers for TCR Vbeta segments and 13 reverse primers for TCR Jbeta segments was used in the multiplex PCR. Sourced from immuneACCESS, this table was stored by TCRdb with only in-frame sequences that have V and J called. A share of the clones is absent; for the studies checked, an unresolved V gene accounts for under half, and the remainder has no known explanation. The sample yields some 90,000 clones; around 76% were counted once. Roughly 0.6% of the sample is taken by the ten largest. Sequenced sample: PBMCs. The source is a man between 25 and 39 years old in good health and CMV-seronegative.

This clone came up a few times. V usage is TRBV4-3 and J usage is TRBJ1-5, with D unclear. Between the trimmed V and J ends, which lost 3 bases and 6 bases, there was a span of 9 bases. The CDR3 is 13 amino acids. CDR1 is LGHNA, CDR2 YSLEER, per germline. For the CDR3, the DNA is TGCGCCAGCAGCCACTACCGGGGTCAGCCCCAGCATTTT. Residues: CASSHYRGQPQHF.

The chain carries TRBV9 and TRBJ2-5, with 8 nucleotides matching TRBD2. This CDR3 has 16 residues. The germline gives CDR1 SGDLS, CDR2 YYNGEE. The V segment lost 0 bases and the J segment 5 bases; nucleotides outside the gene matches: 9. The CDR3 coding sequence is TGTGCCAGCAGCGTAGATACGGGGGGGCCGTGGGAGACCCAGTACTTC. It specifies CASSVDTGGPWETQYF.

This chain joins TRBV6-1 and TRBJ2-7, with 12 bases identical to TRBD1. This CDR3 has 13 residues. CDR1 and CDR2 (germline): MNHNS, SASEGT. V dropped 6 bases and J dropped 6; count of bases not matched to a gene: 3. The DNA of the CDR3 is TGTGCCAGCAGGGGGGACAGGGGGCTCGAGCAGTACGTC. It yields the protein CASRGDRGLEQYV.

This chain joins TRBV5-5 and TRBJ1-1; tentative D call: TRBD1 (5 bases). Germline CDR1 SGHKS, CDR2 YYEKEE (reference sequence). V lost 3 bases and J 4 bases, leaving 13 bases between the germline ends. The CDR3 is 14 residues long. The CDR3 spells CASSWEGPITEAFF. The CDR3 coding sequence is TGTGCCAGCAGCTGGGAGGGGCCGATCACTGAAGCTTTCTTT.

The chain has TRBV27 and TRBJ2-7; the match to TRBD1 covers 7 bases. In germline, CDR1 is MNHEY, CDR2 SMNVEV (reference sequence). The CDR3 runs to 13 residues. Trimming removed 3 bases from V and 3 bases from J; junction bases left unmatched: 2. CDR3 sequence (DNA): TGTGCCAGCAGTTTCTACAGGGGCTACGAGCAGTACTTC. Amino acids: CASSFYRGYEQYF.

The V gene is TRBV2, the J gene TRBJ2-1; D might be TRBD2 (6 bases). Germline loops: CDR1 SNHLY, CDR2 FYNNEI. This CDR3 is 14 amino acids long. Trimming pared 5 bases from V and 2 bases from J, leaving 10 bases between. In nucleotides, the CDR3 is TGTGCCAGCAGTCCGAGCGGGCCCTACAATGAGCAGTTCTTC. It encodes CASSPSGPYNEQFF. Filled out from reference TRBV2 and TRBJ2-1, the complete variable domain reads EPEVTQTPSHQVTQMGQEVILRCVPISNHLYFYWYRQILGQKVEFLVSFYNNEISEKSEIFDDQFSVERPDGSNFTLKIRSTKLEDSAMYFCASSPSGPYNEQFFGPGTRLTVL.

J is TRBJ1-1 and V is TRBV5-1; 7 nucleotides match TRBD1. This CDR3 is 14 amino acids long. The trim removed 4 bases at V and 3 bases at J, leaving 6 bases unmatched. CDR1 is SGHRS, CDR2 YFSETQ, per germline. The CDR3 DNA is TGCGCCAGCAGCCAAACTACAGGGGACACTGAAGCTTTCTTT. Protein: CASSQTTGDTEAFF.

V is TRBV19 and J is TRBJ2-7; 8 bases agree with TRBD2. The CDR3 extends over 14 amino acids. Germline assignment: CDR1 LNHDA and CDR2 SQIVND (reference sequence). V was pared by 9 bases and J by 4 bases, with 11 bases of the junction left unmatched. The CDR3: CASTPSGGYYEQYF. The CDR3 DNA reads TGTGCCAGCACTCCCTCGGGAGGGTATTACGAGCAGTACTTC.

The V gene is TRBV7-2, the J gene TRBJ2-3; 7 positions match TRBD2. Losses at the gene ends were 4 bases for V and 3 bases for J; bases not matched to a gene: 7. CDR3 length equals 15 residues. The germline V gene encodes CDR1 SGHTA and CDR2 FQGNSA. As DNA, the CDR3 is TGTGCCAGCAGCTATACCAGCGGGGAGACAGATACGCAGTATTTT. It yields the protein CASSYTSGETDTQYF. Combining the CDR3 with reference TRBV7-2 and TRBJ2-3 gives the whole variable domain GAGVSQSPSNKVTEKGKDVELRCDPISGHTALYWYRQSLGQGLEFLIYFQGNSAPDKSGLPSDRFSAERTGGSVSTLTIQRTQQEDSAVYLCASSYTSGETDTQYFGPGTRLTVL.

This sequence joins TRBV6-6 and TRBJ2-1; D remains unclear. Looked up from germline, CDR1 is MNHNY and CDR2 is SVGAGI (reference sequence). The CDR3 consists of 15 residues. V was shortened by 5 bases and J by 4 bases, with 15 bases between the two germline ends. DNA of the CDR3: TGTGCCAGCAGTCCCGACGGAACAGAGTACAATGAGCAGTTCTTC. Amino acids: CASSPDGTEYNEQFF.

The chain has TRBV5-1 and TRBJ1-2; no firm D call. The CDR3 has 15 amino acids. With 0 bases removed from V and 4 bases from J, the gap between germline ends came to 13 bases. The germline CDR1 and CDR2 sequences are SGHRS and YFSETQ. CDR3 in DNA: TGCGCCAGCAGCTTGGCAGTCTCGACTTTCTATGGCTACACCTTC. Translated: CASSLAVSTFYGYTF.

The CDR3 coding sequence is TGTGCCAGCAGCCAGACAGGTTCTCTCGAGCAGTACTTC. Encoded protein: CASSQTGSLEQYF. This rearrangement joins TRBV7-2 to TRBJ2-7, with a possible D match to TRBD1 (6 bases). The germline V gene has CDR1 SGHTA and CDR2 FQGNSA. V lost 5 bases and J 6 bases, leaving 14 bases between the germline ends. This CDR3 comprises 13 residues.

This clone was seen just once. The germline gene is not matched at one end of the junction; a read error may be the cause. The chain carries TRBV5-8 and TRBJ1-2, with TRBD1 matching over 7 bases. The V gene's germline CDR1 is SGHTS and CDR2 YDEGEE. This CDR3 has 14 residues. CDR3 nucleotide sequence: TGTGCCAGCAGCCACGGGACAGCCAACTATGGCTACATCTTC. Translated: CASSHGTANYGYIF. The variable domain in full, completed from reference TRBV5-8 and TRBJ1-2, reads EAGVTQSPTHLIKTRGQQATLRCSPISGHTSVYWYQQALGLGLQFLLWYDEGEERNRGNFPPRFSGRQFPNYSSELNVNALELEDSALYLCASSHGTANYGYIFGSGTRLTVV.

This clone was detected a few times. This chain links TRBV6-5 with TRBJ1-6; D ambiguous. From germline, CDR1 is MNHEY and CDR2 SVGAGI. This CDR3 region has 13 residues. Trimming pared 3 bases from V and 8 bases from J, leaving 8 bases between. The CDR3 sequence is CASSYTGYSPLHF. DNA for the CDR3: TGTGCCAGCAGTTATACGGGGTATTCACCCCTCCACTTT.